The present T cell receptor (beta chain) was sequenced within a study of response to subunit inactivated influenza vaccine. Regarding the study as a whole: With each seasonal influenza vaccination, the authors suggested, few new T cells are recruited.

Germline values: CDR1 MGHDK, CDR2 SYGVNS. V gave up 4 bases and J gave up 7 bases, with 13 bases separating them. The CDR3 has 13 residues. TCRdb re-called the RT-PCR reads with MiXCR, one entry per CDR3 protein. Among 450,000 to 600,000 distinct CDR3 sequences, 7.2% were seen once, and the ten largest hold around 13%. This clonotype was seen only a few times. No antigen is known for it. V and J are TRBV25-1 and TRBJ1-2; tentative D call: TRBD1 (5 bases). The source material was PBMCs from blood, sampled around 2 years after vaccination. The sequence was obtained from a man between 50 and 75 years old who received an inactivated influenza vaccine. The CDR3 is CASSAGGGGGYTF. The CDR3 DNA is TGTGCCAGCAGTGCCGGGGGGGGAGGTGGCTACACCTTC.